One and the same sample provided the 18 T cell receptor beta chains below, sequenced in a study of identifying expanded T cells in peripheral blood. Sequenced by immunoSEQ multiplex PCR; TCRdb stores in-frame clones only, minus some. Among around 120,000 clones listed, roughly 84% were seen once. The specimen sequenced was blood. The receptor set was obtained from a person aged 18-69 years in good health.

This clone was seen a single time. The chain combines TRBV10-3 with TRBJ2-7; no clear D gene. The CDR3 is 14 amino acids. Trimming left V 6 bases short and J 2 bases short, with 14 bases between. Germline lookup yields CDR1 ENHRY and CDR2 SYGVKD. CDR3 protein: CAISPTELAYEQYF. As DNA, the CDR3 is TGTGCCATCAGCCCGACCGAGCTCGCCTACGAGCAGTACTTC.

Here the CDR3 DNA reads TGTGCCATCCGGGACACTGCCTACGAGCAGTACTTC. Translation gives CAIRDTAYEQYF. The chain combines TRBV7-9 with TRBJ2-7; possibly TRBD1 for D (6 bases). Germline CDR1 is SEHNR and CDR2 is FQNEAQ (reference sequence). This CDR3 comprises 12 residues. V gave up 10 bases and J gave up 2 bases, with 12 bases separating them.

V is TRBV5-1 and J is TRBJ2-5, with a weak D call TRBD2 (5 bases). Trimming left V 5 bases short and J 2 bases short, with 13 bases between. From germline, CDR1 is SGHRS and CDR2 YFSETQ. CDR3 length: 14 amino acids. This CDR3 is CASSFGELQETQYF. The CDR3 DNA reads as TGCGCCAGCAGTTTCGGGGAATTACAAGAGACCCAGTACTTC.

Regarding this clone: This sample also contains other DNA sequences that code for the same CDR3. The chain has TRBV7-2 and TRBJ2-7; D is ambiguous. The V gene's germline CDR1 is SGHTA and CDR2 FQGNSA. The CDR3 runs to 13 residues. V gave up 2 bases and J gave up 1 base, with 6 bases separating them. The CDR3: CASSLPPSYEQYF. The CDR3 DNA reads TGTGCCAGCAGCTTACCGCCGTCCTACGAGCAGTACTTC.

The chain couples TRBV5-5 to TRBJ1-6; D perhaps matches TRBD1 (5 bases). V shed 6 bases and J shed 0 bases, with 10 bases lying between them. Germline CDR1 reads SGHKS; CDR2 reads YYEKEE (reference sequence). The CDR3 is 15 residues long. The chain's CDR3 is CASIRGGSYNSPLHF. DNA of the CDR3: TGTGCCAGCATCCGGGGGGGCTCCTATAATTCACCCCTCCACTTT.

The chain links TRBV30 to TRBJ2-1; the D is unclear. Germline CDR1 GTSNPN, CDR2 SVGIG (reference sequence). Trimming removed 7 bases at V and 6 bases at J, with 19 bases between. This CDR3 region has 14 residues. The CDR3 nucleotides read TGTGCCTTATGGAGTCCTTTAGTGACCAATGAGCAGTTCTTC. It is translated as CALWSPLVTNEQFF.

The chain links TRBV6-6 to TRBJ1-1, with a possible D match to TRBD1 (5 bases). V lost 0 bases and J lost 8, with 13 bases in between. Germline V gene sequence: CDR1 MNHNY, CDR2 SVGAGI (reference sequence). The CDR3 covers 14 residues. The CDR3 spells CASSYSTALPEAFF. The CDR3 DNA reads TGTGCCAGCAGTTACTCGACAGCACTGCCCGAAGCTTTCTTT.

CDR3 DNA sequence: TGCGCCAGCAGCGAAAAGGCAGGTCCTCGGGGGGAAAAACTGTTTTTT. Translation gives CASSEKAGPRGEKLFF. The chain uses TRBV5-1 and TRBJ1-4; weak D call: TRBD1 (5 bases). V gave up 4 bases and J gave up 8 bases, with 21 bases separating them. The CDR3 contains 16 residues. Germline V CDR1 and CDR2: SGHRS, YFSETQ.

The CDR3 DNA is TGCGCCAGCAGCTTGCAAGCTATCTCCTACGAGCAGTACTTC. Protein product: CASSLQAISYEQYF. V is TRBV5-1 and J is TRBJ2-5; D not resolved. TRBJ2-7 matches the DNA end more closely, so the J call is doubtful. The CDR3 length is 14 residues. Germline V gives CDR1 SGHRS, CDR2 YFSETQ.

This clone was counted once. CDR3 sequence (DNA): TGTGCCAGCAGTGAATTCGGAGGGGACACCTATGGCTACACCTTC. Its translation: CASSEFGGDTYGYTF. J is TRBJ1-2 and V is TRBV25-1; D might be TRBD1 (6 bases). This CDR3 is 15 amino acids long. The germline gives CDR1 MGHDK, CDR2 SYGVNS. Trimming removed 1 base from V and 4 bases from J, with 13 bases in between.

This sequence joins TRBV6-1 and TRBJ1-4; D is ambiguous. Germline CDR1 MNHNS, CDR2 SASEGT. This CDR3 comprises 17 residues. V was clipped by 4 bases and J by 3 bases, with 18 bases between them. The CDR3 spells CASSGVSEGLPNEKLFF. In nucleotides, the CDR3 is TGTGCCAGCAGTGGGGTCTCTGAAGGACTCCCTAATGAAAAACTGTTTTTT.

CDR3 sequence reads: CASSEMMGGTGIQYF. The CDR3 DNA follows: TGTGCCAGCAGTGAAATGATGGGGGGGACGGGCATTCAGTACTTC. The chain recombines TRBV2 with TRBJ2-4, with 7 bases lining up with TRBD2. The J segment lost 9 bases and the V segment lost 2 bases, leaving 10 bases of the junction unmatched. This CDR3 has 15 residues. Germline values: CDR1 SNHLY, CDR2 FYNNEI.

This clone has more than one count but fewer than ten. DNA of the CDR3: TGTGCCAGCGGTTCCGGGCCGACCTACGAGCAGTACTTC. It yields the protein CASGSGPTYEQYF. The chain combines TRBV11-3 with TRBJ2-7; no clear D. The CDR3 has 13 residues. V was pared by 8 bases and J by 2 bases, with 13 bases between. Germline V gene lookup returns CDR1 SGHNT and CDR2 YENEEA. The whole variable domain, filled in from reference TRBV11-3 and TRBJ2-7, reads EAGVVQSPRYKIIEKKQPVAFWCNPISGHNTLYWYLQNLGQGPELLIRYENEEAVDDSQLPKDRFSAERLKGVDSTLKIQPAELGDSAVYLCASGSGPTYEQYFGPGTRLTVT.

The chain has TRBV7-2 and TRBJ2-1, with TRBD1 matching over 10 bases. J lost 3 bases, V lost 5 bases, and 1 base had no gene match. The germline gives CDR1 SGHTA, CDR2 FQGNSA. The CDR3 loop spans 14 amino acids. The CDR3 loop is CASSRDRGYNEQFF. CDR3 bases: TGTGCCAGCAGCCGGGACAGGGGCTACAATGAGCAGTTCTTC.

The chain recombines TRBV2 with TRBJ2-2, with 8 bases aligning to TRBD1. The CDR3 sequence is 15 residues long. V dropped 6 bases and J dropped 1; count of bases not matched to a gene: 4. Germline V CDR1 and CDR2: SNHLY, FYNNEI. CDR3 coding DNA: TGTGCCAGCAGACCAGGGGGCCTGAACACCGGGGAGCTGTTTTTT. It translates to CASRPGGLNTGELFF.

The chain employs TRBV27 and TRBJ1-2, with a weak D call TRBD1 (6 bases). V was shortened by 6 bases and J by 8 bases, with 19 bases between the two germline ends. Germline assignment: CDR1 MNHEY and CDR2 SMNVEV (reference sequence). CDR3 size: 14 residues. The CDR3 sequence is CASSRYQGGGGYTF. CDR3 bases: TGTGCCAGCAGCCGTTACCAGGGTGGGGGCGGCTACACCTTC.

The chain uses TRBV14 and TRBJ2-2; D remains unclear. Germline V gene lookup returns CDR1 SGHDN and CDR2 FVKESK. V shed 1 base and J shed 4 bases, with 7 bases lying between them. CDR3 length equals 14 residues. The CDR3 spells CASSQVLGTGELFF. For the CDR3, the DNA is TGTGCCAGCAGCCAAGTTCTCGGCACCGGGGAGCTGTTTTTT.

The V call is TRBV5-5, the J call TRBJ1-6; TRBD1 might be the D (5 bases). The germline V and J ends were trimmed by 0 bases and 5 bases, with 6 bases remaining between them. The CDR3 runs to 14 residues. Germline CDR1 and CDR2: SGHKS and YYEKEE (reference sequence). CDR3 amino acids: CASSLGRDNSPLHF. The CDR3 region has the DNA TGTGCCAGCAGCTTGGGCAGGGATAATTCACCCCTCCACTTT.